This T cell receptor beta chain appears in the sequencing data of a study of follicular helper T cells after annual influenza vaccination. Across the study: Blood was drawn on days 0, 7 and 28 after vaccination. Study results and caveats: Yearly vaccinations repeatedly recalled conserved clonotypes in ICOS+CD38+ cTfh.

In regard to this clone: The antigen remains undetermined.

This CDR3 has 15 residues. Trimming removed 0 bases at V and 0 bases at J, with 10 bases between. Germline V gives CDR1 SGHRS, CDR2 YFSETQ. This table comes from immunoSEQ multiplex PCR, and its TCRdb copy is limited to in-frame clones, with some not included. The sample comprises 6,500 to 10,000 clones, approximately 80% of which are singletons, and around 1% rests with the top ten. Sample time point: 2014-2015 season, pre-vaccination. ICOS+CD38+ and ICOS-CD38- fractions were sorted from non-naive CD4+CXCR5+PD-1+ cells. The clonotype originates from an adult who received the influenza vaccine. The starting material was CXCR5+ CD38- circulating T follicular helper cells from blood, obtained on the day of influenza vaccination. Sample subset: circulating Tfh, non-naive CD4+CXCR5+PD-1+ (ICOS+CD38+ or ICOS-CD38-). The chain employs TRBV5-1 and TRBJ2-7, with no clear D. CDR3 region: CASSLAGVSSYEQYF. The CDR3 nucleotides are TGCGCCAGCAGCTTGGCCGGAGTTAGCTCCTACGAGCAGTACTTC.